Sequencing of this T cell receptor beta chain was carried out in a study of shared clonotypes between healthy human individuals. TCRdb's copy holds only in-frame clones and misses some; the assay was immunoSEQ multiplex PCR. This table has some 650,000 clones, 97% appearing once. The CDR3 covers 11 residues. Germline V CDR1 and CDR2: MDHEN, SYDVKM. With 6 bases removed from V and 6 bases from J, the gap between germline ends came to 5 bases. Sequencing used naive CD4+ T cells sorted from blood. Subset in this sample: CD45RA+ positively selected. This receptor was taken from a woman younger than 45 in good health. This chain uses TRBV28 with TRBJ1-4; D is undetermined. The CDR3 DNA reads TGTGCCAGCAGGGTTTATGAAAAACTGTTTTTT. This codes for CASRVYEKLFF.